This T cell receptor (beta chain) is drawn from a study of cytomegalovirus exposure and HLA in healthy donors. Overall study findings and caveats: In a later analysis, TCR beta V- and J-gene trimming showed a link to a missense DCLRE1C variant.

Concerning this clone itself: Its matching antigen is unknown.

It was with 60 Vbeta and 13 Jbeta primers that the PCR ran. In the authors' workflow: Roughly 83 million unique TCR beta chains, roughly 11 million of them shared, were counted by a later analysis. The data were produced by immunoSEQ multiplex PCR, yet TCRdb's version contains in-frame clones alone and is incomplete. D and trimming come from the DNA, and the V and J calls and clone size come from that table. Of around 100,000 clones in the sample, approximately 70% were seen once. Germline lookup yields CDR1 SGHTA and CDR2 FQGNSA. V gave up 5 bases and J gave up 5 bases, with 8 bases separating them. This CDR3 is 12 amino acids long.

The clonotype comes from a middle-aged man in good health and CMV-seropositive. Sequenced sample: PBMCs. The chain employs TRBV7-2 and TRBJ2-3; D remains ambiguous. CDR3 sequence: CASSHYLDTQYF. CDR3 nucleotide sequence: TGTGCCAGCAGCCACTATTTAGATACGCAGTATTTT.